Listed below are T cell receptor beta chains from one sample, sequenced in a study of response to subunit inactivated influenza vaccine. TCRdb re-called the RT-PCR reads through MiXCR, storing one row per CDR3 protein. The sample lists about half a million distinct CDR3 sequences; around 25% were seen once. Sample: CD4+ T cells sorted from PBMCs, taken around 5 days after vaccination. These receptors originate from a man aged 50 to 60 who received an inactivated influenza vaccine. CDR3s leave out the opening cysteine and the closing phenylalanine or tryptophan.

v_gene,j_gene,CDR3aa
TRBV12-3/TRBV12-4,TRBJ1-1,ASSFNDMNTEAF
TRBV4-3,TRBJ1-1,ASSQDRSPPAEAF
TRBV20-1,TRBJ2-3,SASDIGTVTDTQY
TRBV15,TRBJ2-7,ATSRVVTGGKTYEQY
TRBV5-5,TRBJ2-7,ASSLYGGRVGEQY
TRBV6-5,TRBJ2-5,ASSYSIREGTQY
TRBV20-1,TRBJ2-7,SASATSGGASEQY
TRBV24-1,TRBJ2-7,ATSDPGVPYEQY
TRBV24-1,TRBJ2-5,ATSLGGTQETQY
TRBV20-1,TRBJ2-7,SARDLLAAYEQY
TRBV7-9,TRBJ1-5,ASSSDGGSQH
TRBV6-2/TRBV6-3,TRBJ2-5,ASSPSPQETQY
TRBV12-3/TRBV12-4,TRBJ2-3,ASSSSPATQY
TRBV7-2,TRBJ2-2,ASSQPFSGYTGELF
TRBV20-1,TRBJ2-3,SELAGGTDTQY
TRBV7-8,TRBJ1-1,ASSTRDRVSGEAF
TRBV5-1,TRBJ2-2,ASSGSPGLQNTGELF
TRBV7-3,TRBJ2-7,ASSSGGAQY
TRBV15,TRBJ2-5,ATSRDSLGTQY
TRBV28,TRBJ2-7,ASSSGTSRVY